The rows below give T cell receptor beta chains drawn from one sample of a study of Ad26.COV2.S vaccination and SARS-CoV-2 variants. Sequencing used immunoSEQ multiplex PCR; TCRdb keeps in-frame clones, though not all of them. The sample lists fewer than 400,000 clones; approximately 86% were seen once. The sequencing used peripheral blood, collected in a trial of Ad26.COV2.S vaccine versus placebo. All receptors come from a person between 18 and 65 years old who received the Ad26.COV2.S COVID-19 vaccine or a placebo. CDR3s include the opening cysteine and the closing phenylalanine or tryptophan. D genes are given only for firm matches. A clone size is listed for some rows: how often the clone was seen (once, few, many), or a class if it is expanded.

size	V	D	J	CDR3	DNA
-	TRBV10-3	-	TRBJ1-1	CATLSGQPVTEAFF	TGTGCCACCCTAAGCGGACAGCCAGTCACTGAAGCTTTCTTT
-	TRBV30	TRBD1	TRBJ1-2	CAWSATYRGRDYGYTF	TGTGCCTGGAGTGCAACCTACAGGGGGCGAGACTATGGCTACACCTTC
few	TRBV18	TRBD2	TRBJ2-7	CASSPPGLAGEEQYF	TGTGCCAGCTCACCACCAGGGCTAGCGGGTGAAGAGCAGTACTTC
-	TRBV5-4	TRBD2	TRBJ2-4	CASSSRVGGSQLKNIQYF	TGTGCCAGCAGCTCGCGGGTCGGCGGGAGCCAGTTGAAAAACATTCAGTACTTC
-	TRBV7-2	-	TRBJ2-3	CASSPGLSTDTQYF	TGTGCCAGCAGTCCTGGCCTGTCCACAGATACGCAGTATTTT
-	TRBV2	TRBD2	TRBJ2-2	CASRQGLAGGTGELFF	TGTGCCAGCAGGCAGGGACTAGCGGGGGGTACCGGGGAGCTGTTTTTT
once	TRBV30	-	TRBJ2-2	CAWSRTYTGELFF	TGTGCCTGGAGCCGAACCTACACCGGGGAGCTGTTTTTT
-	TRBV7-2	-	TRBJ2-3	CASSLAAITDTQYF	TGTGCCAGCAGCTTAGCGGCTATCACAGATACGCAGTATTTT
-	TRBV10-3	TRBD2	TRBJ2-5	CAISETRTSGQETQYF	TGTGCCATCAGTGAGACCCGGACTAGCGGTCAAGAGACCCAGTACTTC
-	TRBV6-5	-	TRBJ1-1	CASSYSNQGPDTEAFF	TGTGCCAGCAGTTACTCGAATCAGGGGCCGGACACTGAAGCTTTCTTT
-	TRBV30	-	TRBJ1-4	CAWSVTQLPGEKLFF	TGTGCCTGGAGTGTAACTCAATTACCGGGGGAAAAACTGTTTTTT
-	TRBV29-1	-	TRBJ2-4	CSVREAGKNIQYF	TGCAGCGTCCGCGAAGCAGGGAAAAACATTCAGTACTTC
-	TRBV7-2	TRBD1	TRBJ1-2	CASSLARDRVNWRTF	TGTGCCAGCAGCTTAGCCCGGGACAGGGTAAATTGGCGAACCTTC
few	TRBV5-1	-	TRBJ2-7	CASSSAREQYF	TGCGCCAGCAGCTCAGCCAGGGAGCAGTACTTC
-	TRBV5-4	-	TRBJ2-5	CASSSAGYQETQYF	TGTGCCAGCAGCTCCGCGGGGTATCAAGAGACCCAGTACTTC
-	TRBV24-1	TRBD1	TRBJ1-2	CATSDQTGAGYTF	TGTGCCACCAGTGACCAAACAGGGGCTGGCTACACCTTC
few	TRBV29-1	TRBD1	TRBJ2-7	CSVDVPGTGRLGEQYF	TGCAGCGTTGACGTCCCTGGGACAGGGCGCTTGGGAGAGCAGTACTTC
many	TRBV19	-	TRBJ1-2	CASMDPGDRYGYTF	TGTGCCAGTATGGACCCGGGGGACCGCTATGGCTACACCTTC
-	TRBV3-1/TRBV3-2	-	TRBJ1-4	CASSHGSDLPGREKLFF	TGTGCCAGCAGCCACGGCTCGGACCTTCCCGGGAGGGAAAAACTGTTTTTT
once	TRBV27	TRBD1	TRBJ1-2	CASSPQGAHYGYTF	TGTGCCAGCAGCCCACAGGGGGCTCACTATGGCTACACCTTC
-	TRBV11-2	TRBD2	TRBJ2-3	CASSLGGLGPTDTQYF	TGTGCCAGCAGCTTAGGGGGACTAGGCCCCACAGATACGCAGTATTTT
-	TRBV7-8	-	TRBJ2-7	CASSLLDRSSYEQYF	TGTGCCAGCAGCTTATTAGACAGGAGCTCCTACGAGCAGTACTTC
-	TRBV5-4	-	TRBJ2-7	CASSLSSKGNYEQYF	TGTGCCAGCAGCTTGTCGTCTAAGGGAAACTACGAGCAGTACTTC
-	TRBV19	TRBD1	TRBJ2-7	CASRLGTGAHEQYF	TGTGCCAGTAGATTGGGGACAGGGGCCCACGAGCAGTACTTC
-	TRBV10-3	-	TRBJ2-5	CAISEDEETQYF	TGTGCCATCAGTGAGGATGAAGAGACCCAGTACTTC
-	TRBV15	-	TRBJ1-4	CATTEGGATNEKLFF	TGTGCCACCACCGAAGGGGGGGCAACTAATGAAAAACTGTTTTTT
-	TRBV10-1	TRBD1	TRBJ1-2	CASHTGGDYGYTF	TGCGCCAGCCATACAGGGGGAGACTATGGCTACACCTTC
-	TRBV2	TRBD2	TRBJ2-7	CASSEEHGGGAGEQYF	TGTGCCAGCAGTGAAGAGCACGGCGGGGGGGCCGGCGAGCAGTACTTC
-	TRBV5-1	-	TRBJ2-7	CASSLVQGTQNSYEQYF	TGCGCCAGCAGCTTGGTACAGGGTACCCAAAACTCCTACGAGCAGTACTTC
-	TRBV2	TRBD2	TRBJ2-1	CASRRTSGGGDEQFF	TGTGCCAGCAGGCGGACTAGCGGGGGGGGAGATGAGCAGTTCTTC
once	TRBV3-1/TRBV3-2	-	TRBJ2-3	CASSQADTQYF	TGTGCCAGCAGCCAGGCAGATACGCAGTATTTT
-	TRBV6-5	-	TRBJ1-1	CASSSGLNTEAFF	TGTGCCAGCAGTTCCGGCCTGAACACTGAAGCTTTCTTT
-	TRBV12-3/TRBV12-4	-	TRBJ1-1	CASSSYDTEAFF	TGTGCCAGCAGTAGTTATGACACTGAAGCTTTCTTT
-	TRBV19	-	TRBJ1-6	CASSTFPTGDGNSPLHF	TGTGCCAGTAGTACATTCCCCACCGGGGACGGCAATTCACCCCTCCACTTT
-	TRBV7-8	TRBD2	TRBJ2-2	CASSTPGLAGDTGELFF	TGTGCCAGCAGCACCCCAGGACTAGCGGGGGACACCGGGGAGCTGTTTTTT
few	TRBV7-2	TRBD1	TRBJ2-7	CASRSLDRAYEQYF	TGTGCCAGCAGGTCCCTAGACAGGGCCTACGAGCAGTACTTC
-	TRBV28	-	TRBJ2-7	CASSSHPTSNEQYF	TGTGCCAGCAGTTCCCACCCAACAAGCAACGAGCAGTACTTC
-	TRBV30	-	TRBJ1-3	CAWAWDTGPGNTIYF	TGTGCCTGGGCTTGGGACACAGGGCCTGGAAACACCATATATTTT
-	TRBV27	-	TRBJ1-1	CASSQHRVSNTEAFF	TGTGCCAGCAGTCAACACAGGGTTTCGAACACTGAAGCTTTCTTT
once	TRBV5-1	-	TRBJ2-2	CASRPKGGYTGELFF	TGCGCCAGCAGGCCCAAGGGGGGCTACACCGGGGAGCTGTTTTTT
-	TRBV5-4	TRBD2	TRBJ2-3	CASSLRGGETHTQYF	TGTGCCAGCAGCTTACGCGGGGGGGAGACACATACGCAGTATTTT
-	TRBV18	-	TRBJ2-5	CASSPPKETQYF	TGTGCCAGCTCACCACCTAAAGAGACCCAGTACTTC
-	TRBV7-2	-	TRBJ1-2	CASSPPFGHYGYTF	TGTGCCAGCAGCCCCCCCTTTGGTCACTATGGCTACACCTTC
-	TRBV14	-	TRBJ1-2	CASSPFSGGYGYGYTF	TGTGCCAGCAGCCCTTTTTCCGGGGGGTACGGCTATGGCTACACCTTC
-	TRBV7-2	TRBD2	TRBJ2-1	CASSFLVCGGGAGYNEQFF	TGTGCCAGCAGCTTCTTAGTCTGTGGCGGGGGGGCTGGGTACAATGAGCAGTTCTTC
-	TRBV5-1	TRBD1	TRBJ1-1	CASSSTTGASTEAFF	TGCGCCAGCAGCAGTACCACAGGGGCGAGCACTGAAGCTTTCTTT
-	TRBV20-1	-	TRBJ2-1	CSASRGALYNEQFF	TGCAGTGCTAGTCGGGGGGCTCTCTACAATGAGCAGTTCTTC
-	TRBV3-1/TRBV3-2	-	TRBJ1-6	CASSQDPLVSPLHF	TGTGCCAGCAGCCAAGACCCATTGGTTTCACCCCTCCACTTT
once	TRBV30	TRBD1	TRBJ2-3	CAWSRDRASNTQYF	TGTGCCTGGAGTCGGGACAGGGCATCGAATACGCAGTATTTT
once	TRBV5-1	-	TRBJ2-1	CASSWESGTVGNEQFF	TGCGCCAGCAGCTGGGAATCCGGGACTGTCGGCAATGAGCAGTTCTTC
once	TRBV15	-	TRBJ1-3	CATSRGHELSGNTIYF	TGTGCCACCAGCAGAGGGCACGAACTCTCTGGAAACACCATATATTTT
few	TRBV24-1	-	TRBJ2-2	CATSDPSSGTHTGELFF	TGTGCCACCAGTGATCCCTCCTCCGGGACACACACCGGGGAGCTGTTTTTT
-	TRBV7-2	-	TRBJ1-3	CASSLTRDSSGNTIYF	TGTGCCAGCAGCTTAACCAGGGACTCCTCTGGAAACACCATATATTTT
-	TRBV3-1/TRBV3-2	-	TRBJ2-5	CASSQGETQYF	TGTGCCAGCAGCCAGGGGGAGACCCAGTACTTC
-	TRBV7-9	-	TRBJ2-3	CASSTPTLGTQYF	TGTGCCAGCAGCACCCCCACACTAGGTACGCAGTATTTT